The rows below give T cell receptor beta chains drawn from one sample of a study of T-cell memory formation after mild COVID-19. TCRdb reprocessed the 5' RACE reads via MiXCR and lists one record per CDR3 protein. In the table there are under 250,000 distinct CDR3 sequences, 8.5% to 9.5% of which are singletons. Sequenced: PBMCs or a T cell subset sorted from them (not recorded which). The source of these receptors is a man in his late teens or twenties who had mild COVID-19 (a few samples of this study predate the infection). Cell type and time point are not known. Each CDR3 is given with its conserved first and last residue. The D gene is left open where the match is weak. Some rows have no size entry. The others give once, few or many, or a class for an expanded clone.

cdr3_aa	cdr3_nt	d_call	clone_size	v_call	j_call
CASSLRQGWFEKLFF	TGTGCCAGCAGTCTACGACAGGGGTGGTTTGAAAAACTGTTTTTT	TRBD1	-	TRBV2	TRBJ1-4
CASSPPTASGVDGELFF	TGCGCCAGCAGCCCGCCTACAGCTAGCGGGGTCGACGGGGAGCTGTTTTTT	TRBD2	many	TRBV5-1	TRBJ2-2
CSAWDSGRNQPQHF	TGCAGTGCTTGGGACAGCGGAAGGAATCAGCCCCAGCATTTT	TRBD1	-	TRBV20-1	TRBJ1-5
CASSQGAGTSRSYNEQFF	TGTGCCAGCAGCCAGGGGGCCGGGACTAGCCGATCCTACAATGAGCAGTTCTTC	TRBD2	many	TRBV4-2	TRBJ2-1
CATREGDRSTDTQYF	TGTGCCACCAGAGAGGGAGACAGAAGCACAGATACGCAGTATTTT	-	-	TRBV15	TRBJ2-3
CASSPSSDTQYF	TGTGCCAGCAGCCCCTCGTCCGATACGCAGTATTTT	-	-	TRBV7-9	TRBJ2-3
CASSAHYGGNNQPQHF	TGTGCCAGCAGTGCCCATTACGGGGGAAACAATCAGCCCCAGCATTTT	-	-	TRBV6-2/TRBV6-3	TRBJ1-5
CASSPALETQYF	TGCGCCAGCAGCCCCGCGCTAGAGACCCAGTACTTC	-	many	TRBV10-2	TRBJ2-5
CASSQAGQGSNEQFF	TGTGCCAGCAGTCAGGCGGGACAGGGAAGCAATGAGCAGTTCTTC	TRBD1	few	TRBV6-5	TRBJ2-1
CASSLGTGYAYGYTF	TGCGCCAGCAGCTTGGGGACAGGGTATGCCTATGGCTACACCTTC	TRBD1	few	TRBV5-1	TRBJ1-2
CASSQDSGTGDYGYTF	TGTGCCAGCAGCCAGGATTCCGGGACAGGGGATTATGGCTACACCTTC	TRBD1	-	TRBV4-2	TRBJ1-2
CASSLGTSGGQTETQYF	TGTGCCAGCAGCTTGGGGACTAGCGGGGGCCAAACCGAGACCCAGTACTTC	TRBD2	-	TRBV5-4	TRBJ2-5
CASSERTGSDGYTF	TGTGCCAGCAGTGAGAGGACAGGGAGTGATGGCTACACCTTC	TRBD1	-	TRBV6-5	TRBJ1-2
CASSQDFGYYGYTF	TGTGCCAGCAGCCAAGATTTCGGATACTATGGCTACACCTTC	-	few	TRBV3-1	TRBJ1-2
CSARAPGGQWEQFF	TGCAGTGCTAGAGCCCCGGGGGGGCAGTGGGAGCAGTTCTTC	TRBD2	few	TRBV20-1	TRBJ2-1
CASSQAGTDSPLHF	TGTGCCAGCAGCCAAGCAGGGACGGATTCACCCCTCCACTTT	-	few	TRBV7-3	TRBJ1-6
CASSQGFITPGDTQYF	TGTGCCAGCAGCCAGGGTTTCATAACTCCGGGGGATACGCAGTATTTT	-	many	TRBV7-2	TRBJ2-3
CASTSTAAGGGELFF	TGTGCCAGCACTAGTACGGCTGCGGGTGGCGGGGAGCTGTTTTTT	-	few	TRBV28	TRBJ2-2
CSVEAGSPLETQYF	TGCAGCGTTGAAGCGGGATCCCCTTTGGAGACCCAGTACTTC	-	-	TRBV29-1	TRBJ2-5
CASSLDGGWNTEAFF	TGTGCCAGCAGCTTAGATGGAGGGTGGAACACTGAAGCTTTCTTT	-	many	TRBV7-8	TRBJ1-1
CASSLEQGVNTGELFF	TGCGCCAGCAGCTTGGAACAGGGGGTCAACACCGGGGAGCTGTTTTTT	TRBD1	-	TRBV5-1	TRBJ2-2
CASRGTLDSIDTQYF	TGTGCCAGCAGGGGGACTCTGGATAGTATAGATACGCAGTATTTT	-	few	TRBV6-6	TRBJ2-3
CASSVRGGPETQYF	TGTGCCAGCAGTGTAAGAGGTGGACCGGAGACCCAGTACTTC	-	few	TRBV2	TRBJ2-5
CASSSGTSGKETQYF	TGTGCCAGCAGCTCCGGGACTAGCGGAAAAGAGACCCAGTACTTC	TRBD2	many	TRBV9	TRBJ2-5
CASSVEANTDTQYF	TGTGCCAGCAGCGTAGAGGCGAATACAGATACGCAGTATTTT	-	-	TRBV9	TRBJ2-3
CASSARQVAYNEQFF	TGTGCCAGCAGTGCCAGGCAGGTTGCCTACAATGAGCAGTTCTTC	-	few	TRBV6-1	TRBJ2-1
CASSQEWGNTGELFF	TGCGCCAGCAGCCAAGAGTGGGGGAACACCGGGGAGCTGTTTTTT	-	many	TRBV4-3	TRBJ2-2
CASSLTQGNTEAFF	TGCGCCAGCAGCTTGACTCAGGGGAACACTGAAGCTTTCTTT	-	few	TRBV5-1	TRBJ1-1
CATSDPGTPNEQFF	TGTGCCACCAGTGATCCCGGGACTCCCAATGAGCAGTTCTTC	-	-	TRBV24-1	TRBJ2-1
CASSQVIHPDPAVTQYF	TGCGCCAGCAGCCAAGTTATTCATCCTGATCCAGCGGTTACGCAGTATTTT	-	few	TRBV4-1	TRBJ2-3
CASSLADWDRDTQYF	TGCGCCAGCAGCTTGGCAGATTGGGACCGAGATACGCAGTATTTT	-	-	TRBV5-1	TRBJ2-3
CASSLTGQDTDTQYF	TGTGCCAGCAGTTTAACGGGACAGGATACAGATACGCAGTATTTT	TRBD1	few	TRBV12-3/TRBV12-4	TRBJ2-3
CATSGDPGDTQYF	TGTGCCACCTCAGGGGACCCCGGAGATACGCAGTATTTT	-	few	TRBV12-3/TRBV12-4	TRBJ2-3
CASSLTGEVTYEQYF	TGTGCCAGCAGCCTTACGGGGGAGGTAACCTACGAGCAGTACTTC	-	-	TRBV14	TRBJ2-7
CASSLDREYEQYF	TGCGCCAGCAGCTTGGACAGGGAATACGAGCAGTACTTC	-	-	TRBV5-1	TRBJ2-7
CASIQGLSSGANVLTF	TGTGCCAGCATCCAGGGCTTGAGCTCTGGGGCCAACGTCCTGACTTTC	-	few	TRBV11-2	TRBJ2-6
CASSSPLRGVKTQYF	TGTGCCAGCAGTTCGCCCCTGAGAGGGGTGAAGACCCAGTACTTC	-	-	TRBV27	TRBJ2-5
CASSTRDWGQETQYF	TGTGCCAGCAGCACGAGGGACTGGGGACAAGAGACCCAGTACTTC	-	few	TRBV7-6	TRBJ2-5
CASSGAGGQRTGELFF	TGTGCCAGCAGCGGAGCGGGGGGGCAGAGAACCGGGGAGCTGTTTTTT	TRBD2	few	TRBV7-2	TRBJ2-2
CSGLGRRGQETQYF	TGCAGTGGGCTAGGTCGGCGTGGCCAAGAGACCCAGTACTTC	-	-	TRBV20-1	TRBJ2-5
CASSLGTGPLSNQPQHF	TGCGCCAGCAGCTTGGGGACAGGCCCCCTTAGCAATCAGCCCCAGCATTTT	TRBD1	few	TRBV5-1	TRBJ1-5
CASSASTSGGPYNEQFF	TGCGCCAGCAGCGCCTCGACTAGCGGGGGACCCTACAATGAGCAGTTCTTC	TRBD2	few	TRBV5-1	TRBJ2-1
CSARPGNTEAFF	TGCAGTGCGCGTCCGGGGAACACTGAAGCTTTCTTT	-	few	TRBV20-1	TRBJ1-1
CASSLQTRGDYGYTF	TGTGCCAGCAGTCTTCAGACCCGGGGAGACTATGGCTACACCTTC	-	few	TRBV5-5	TRBJ1-2
CASIETGYSNTEAFF	TGTGCCAGTATCGAAACAGGGTATTCGAACACTGAAGCTTTCTTT	-	few	TRBV19	TRBJ1-1
CASSFGQGRTEAFF	TGTGCCAGCAGTTTCGGACAGGGGCGAACTGAAGCTTTCTTT	TRBD1	-	TRBV6-5	TRBJ1-1
CASSLGRGAYEQYF	TGTGCCAGCAGCTTGGGTCGAGGAGCCTACGAGCAGTACTTC	-	many	TRBV7-2	TRBJ2-7
CASSLMGGLQYF	TGTGCCAGCAGCTTAATGGGCGGTCTGCAGTACTTC	-	-	TRBV7-2	TRBJ2-7
CASSVQQGRGELFF	TGTGCCAGCAGCGTACAACAGGGTCGCGGGGAGCTGTTTTTT	-	many	TRBV7-2	TRBJ2-2
CASSLSWGARETQYF	TGTGCCAGCAGCTTATCGTGGGGGGCCCGAGAGACCCAGTACTTC	-	-	TRBV7-2	TRBJ2-5
CASSLTGTITEAFF	TGTGCCAGCAGTTTAACAGGGACTATTACTGAAGCTTTCTTT	-	few	TRBV6-6	TRBJ1-1
CASSLVGGNNQPQHF	TGTGCCAGCAGCTTAGTCGGGGGTAACAATCAGCCCCAGCATTTT	-	few	TRBV7-9	TRBJ1-5